Below are 24 T cell receptor beta chains sequenced from a single sample in a study of blood T cell repertoires in COVID-19. Sequencing was performed with immunoSEQ multiplex PCR; in TCRdb, only in-frame clones are kept and a portion is missing. The table records 200,000 to 300,000 clones, 86% of them present only once. Sequencing was carried out using PBMCs or T cells enriched from blood (not recorded which). The source of these receptors is a woman in her late teens or twenties who had recovered from COVID-19.

In this sample, this clone turned up once. The J gene is TRBJ1-5, the V gene TRBV27; possible D gene TRBD1, 5 bases. From germline, CDR1 is MNHEY and CDR2 SMNVEV (reference sequence). V was shortened by 6 bases and J by 3 bases, with 24 bases between the two germline ends. The CDR3 is 18 amino acids. The CDR3 nucleotides read TGTGCCAGCAGCCGCCGGGGGGGATCCTACCGAAACAATCAGCCCCAGCATTTT. Amino acids: CASSRRGGSYRNNQPQHF.

This clone was seen a few times. The chain couples TRBV5-1 to TRBJ2-3, with TRBD2 as a possible D gene (6 bases). Trimming stripped 7 bases from V and 1 base from J, with 16 bases between. Germline V gene sequence: CDR1 SGHRS, CDR2 YFSETQ. This CDR3 contains 15 residues. The CDR3 sequence is CASAELAMGTDTQYF. CDR3 coding DNA: TGCGCCAGCGCCGAGCTAGCGATGGGCACAGATACGCAGTATTTT.

The chain links TRBV5-6 to TRBJ1-1, with TRBD1 matching 9 bases. This CDR3 has 17 residues. The trim removed 0 bases at V and 4 bases at J, leaving 10 bases unmatched. The germline gives CDR1 SGHDT, CDR2 YYEEEE. CDR3 amino acids: CASSLGGDRDESTEAFF. CDR3 in DNA: TGTGCCAGCAGCTTGGGAGGGGACAGGGACGAGAGCACTGAAGCTTTCTTT. Supplemented by reference TRBV5-6 and TRBJ1-1, the full variable domain reads DAGVTQSPTHLIKTRGQQVTLRCSPKSGHDTVSWYQQALGQGPQFIFQYYEEEERQRGNFPDRFSGHQFPNYSSELNVNALLLGDSALYLCASSLGGDRDESTEAFFGQGTRLTVV.

The chain joins TRBV11-2 to TRBJ2-3; perhaps TRBD1 as D (6 bases). CDR3 length: 16 amino acids. Germline assignment: CDR1 SGHAT and CDR2 FQNNGV. V was cut by 1 base and J by 0 bases, with 11 bases left in between. In DNA form, the CDR3 reads TGTGCCAGCAGCTTAGGGACAGTCCGGAGCACAGATACGCAGTATTTT. Its translation is CASSLGTVRSTDTQYF.

This chain links TRBV7-2 with TRBJ2-5; D possibly corresponds to TRBD1 (7 bases). Trimming pared 0 bases from V and 2 bases from J, leaving 16 bases between. Germline V CDR1 and CDR2: SGHTA, FQGNSA. This CDR3 is built from 17 residues. The CDR3 here is CASSLAFARGVQETQYF. The CDR3 bases are TGTGCCAGCAGCTTAGCGTTCGCCAGGGGGGTACAAGAGACCCAGTACTTC. Supplemented by reference TRBV7-2 and TRBJ2-5, the full variable domain reads GAGVSQSPSNKVTEKGKDVELRCDPISGHTALYWYRQSLGQGLEFLIYFQGNSAPDKSGLPSDRFSAERTGGSVSTLTIQRTQQEDSAVYLCASSLAFARGVQETQYFGPGTRLLVL.

The gene calls are TRBV7-9 and TRBJ1-3, with D tentatively TRBD1 (5 bases). Trimming removed 2 bases at V and 0 bases at J, with 11 bases between. CDR1 is SEHNR and CDR2 is FQNEAQ in the germline V gene (reference sequence). The CDR3 runs to 16 residues. The CDR3 nucleotides read TGTGCCAGCAGCTTATCACGGGGGACCTCTGGAAACACCATATATTTT. It codes for CASSLSRGTSGNTIYF. The full variable domain, its missing parts supplied by reference TRBV7-9 and TRBJ1-3, is DTGVSQNPRHKITKRGQNVTFRCDPISEHNRLYWYRQTLGQGPEFLTYFQNEAQLEKSRLLSDRFSAERPKGSFSTLEIQRTEQGDSAMYLCASSLSRGTSGNTIYFGEGSWLTVV.

The rearrangement links TRBV12-5 to TRBJ2-2; 10 bases align to TRBD2. Trimming cost V 3 bases and J 3 bases; bases outside gene matches: 7. The CDR3 is 17 amino acids. From germline, CDR1 is LGHNT and CDR2 FRNRAP. The CDR3 loop reads CASGFSPSGSDTGELFF. CDR3 coding DNA: TGTGCTAGTGGTTTCTCTCCTAGCGGGAGTGACACCGGGGAGCTGTTTTTT.

V is TRBV11-3 and J is TRBJ2-2; D is uncertain. Trimming took off 4 bases at V and 2 bases at J, with 8 bases between the two ends. In germline, CDR1 is SGHNT, CDR2 YENEEA. The CDR3 totals 14 residues. The CDR3 region has the DNA TGTGCCAGCAGCTCTAGTAGAAACACCGGGGAGCTGTTTTTT. This encodes CASSSSRNTGELFF.

V gene TRBV4-3 combines with J gene TRBJ2-1, with D possibly being TRBD2 (5 bases). Germline CDR1 and CDR2: LGHNA and YSLEER. The CDR3 contains 17 residues. V shed 1 base and J shed 0 bases, with 13 bases lying between them. The CDR3 loop is CASSQVGTGSSYNEQFF. The CDR3 DNA reads as TGCGCCAGCAGCCAAGTCGGTACGGGGTCCTCCTACAATGAGCAGTTCTTC.

The rearrangement joins TRBV19 to TRBJ2-1; D possibly corresponds to TRBD2 (6 bases). The CDR3 has 14 amino acids. The V gene lost 9 bases and the J gene lost 6 bases, with 18 bases spanning the gap. Germline CDR1 and CDR2: LNHDA and SQIVND (reference sequence). CDR3 protein: CASQQAGLTNEQFF. Here the CDR3 DNA reads TGTGCCAGCCAGCAAGCGGGTCTTACCAATGAGCAGTTCTTC.

This clone has just one count. The chain links TRBV19 to TRBJ1-2, with TRBD1 identical over 8 bases. With V trimmed by 5 bases and J by 2 bases, 16 bases remained unmatched. The germline CDR1 and CDR2 sequences are LNHDA and SQIVND (reference sequence). The CDR3 runs 18 residues. As DNA, the CDR3 is TGTGCCAGTAGTCAACTAACAGGGGGGATTCTCTGGAACTATGGCTACACCTTC. Translation gives CASSQLTGGILWNYGYTF. Full variable domain (outside the CDR3, taken from reference TRBV19 and TRBJ1-2): DGGITQSPKYLFRKEGQNVTLSCEQNLNHDAMYWYRQDPGQGLRLIYYSQIVNDFQKGDIAEGYSVSREKKESFPLTVTSAQKNPTAFYLCASSQLTGGILWNYGYTFGSGTRLTVV.

The genes are TRBV7-8 and TRBJ2-1, with no clear D. Trimming took off 8 bases at V and 4 bases at J, with 15 bases between the two ends. Germline V gene sequence: CDR1 SGHVS, CDR2 FQNEAQ. This CDR3 comprises 14 residues. The CDR3 DNA follows: TGTGCCAGCTATCCGAGCGTCGGGTACAATGAGCAGTTCTTC. It is translated as CASYPSVGYNEQFF.

The CDR3 DNA follows: TGTGCCACCAGCAGTGGGGGCGGAAATGAAAAACTGTTTTTT. Translating gives CATSSGGGNEKLFF. The V and J genes are TRBV15 and TRBJ1-4; TRBD1 is a possible D gene (6 bases). V was shortened by 3 bases and J by 5 bases, with 10 bases between the two germline ends. Germline CDR1 reads LNHNV; CDR2 reads YYDKDF (reference sequence). The CDR3 is 14 residues long.

The CDR3 DNA reads TGTGCCAGCAGCTTGGTGGGACAGGGAGGAGAAAAACTGTTTTTT. Its protein product is CASSLVGQGGEKLFF. This chain links TRBV5-5 with TRBJ1-4, with 9 bases aligning to TRBD1. The germline CDR1 and CDR2 sequences are SGHKS and YYEKEE (reference sequence). V shed 0 bases, J shed 8 bases, and the junction held 5 bases outside the gene matches. The CDR3 runs to 15 residues.

V and J are TRBV4-1 and TRBJ1-2; 9 bases match TRBD1. With V trimmed by 1 base and J by 7 bases, 10 bases remained unmatched. This CDR3 comprises 16 residues. In germline, CDR1 is MGHRA, CDR2 YSYEKL. DNA of the CDR3: TGCGCCAGCAGCCAAGTACGGGGACAGGGCAAGGGTGGCTACACCTTC. Its translation is CASSQVRGQGKGGYTF.

This clone was picked up a small number of times. V and J are TRBV9 and TRBJ2-2; 9 bases fit TRBD2. This CDR3 spans 14 amino acids. Germline lookup yields CDR1 SGDLS and CDR2 YYNGEE. V shed 4 bases, J shed 6 bases, and the junction held 4 bases outside the gene matches. For the CDR3, the DNA is TGTGCCAGCAGCCCTAGCGGGGTGGCCGGGGAGCTGTTTTTT. Translating it yields CASSPSGVAGELFF.

This rearrangement joins TRBV19 to TRBJ1-4; D remains unclear. The length of the CDR3 is 15 residues. The V end lost 2 bases, the J end lost 0 bases, and 7 bases lay between the germline ends. Germline V CDR1 and CDR2: LNHDA, SQIVND (reference sequence). Written as DNA, the CDR3 is TGTGCCAGTAGTATACTCAGTGCAACTAATGAAAAACTGTTTTTT. This sequence encodes CASSILSATNEKLFF. The full variable domain, in which reference TRBV19 and TRBJ1-4 provide the parts outside the CDR3, is DGGITQSPKYLFRKEGQNVTLSCEQNLNHDAMYWYRQDPGQGLRLIYYSQIVNDFQKGDIAEGYSVSREKKESFPLTVTSAQKNPTAFYLCASSILSATNEKLFFGSGTQLSVL.

The chain combines TRBV14 with TRBJ1-6; D remains ambiguous. Germline loops: CDR1 SGHDN, CDR2 FVKESK. This CDR3 comprises 15 residues. Trimming took 1 base from V and 7 from J, leaving 11 bases between them. This CDR3 is CASSQGAAANSPLHF. CDR3 nucleotide sequence: TGTGCCAGCAGCCAAGGAGCGGCCGCAAATTCACCCCTCCACTTT.

The chain uses TRBV9 and TRBJ2-7; the match to TRBD1 covers 7 bases. V was clipped by 0 bases and J by 5 bases; unmatched bases: 5. The length of the CDR3 is 14 residues. CDR1 is SGDLS and CDR2 is YYNGEE in the germline V gene. The CDR3 is CASSVASQGNEQYF. The CDR3 DNA follows: TGTGCCAGCAGCGTAGCCTCACAGGGGAACGAGCAGTACTTC.

The rearrangement links TRBV28 to TRBJ2-3; 7 positions match TRBD2. Germline V gene lookup returns CDR1 MDHEN and CDR2 SYDVKM. The length of the CDR3 is 14 residues. V lost 7 bases, J lost 4 bases, and 8 bases stayed unmatched. The DNA of the CDR3 is TGTGCCAGCATCCTCACGGGGGGAGCAGATACGCAGTATTTT. It codes for CASILTGGADTQYF. The variable domain in full, with the rest retrieved from reference TRBV28 and TRBJ2-3, is DVKVTQSSRYLVKRTGEKVFLECVQDMDHENMFWYRQDPGLGLRLIYFSYDVKMKEKGDIPEGYSVSREKKERFSLILESASTNQTSMYLCASILTGGADTQYFGPGTRLTVL.

This sequence joins TRBV25-1 and TRBJ2-2; D perhaps matches TRBD2 (6 bases). Deletions cut 6 bases from V and 3 bases from J, with 11 bases between. Germline V gene sequence: CDR1 MGHDK, CDR2 SYGVNS. CDR3 size: 14 residues. The CDR3 sequence is CASRGGGDTGELFF. CDR3 sequence (DNA): TGTGCCAGCAGGGGAGGCGGGGACACCGGGGAGCTGTTTTTT.

The chain couples TRBV6-5 to TRBJ1-6; TRBD1 matches at 7 bases. This CDR3 spans 13 amino acids. The V gene end was trimmed by 6 bases and the J gene end by 11 bases; junction bases not matched to a gene: 7. Germline values: CDR1 MNHEY, CDR2 SVGAGI. This CDR3 reads CASRAPTGTPLHF. CDR3 DNA sequence: TGTGCCAGCAGGGCTCCGACAGGGACACCCCTCCACTTT.

This clone turned up a few times. This chain uses TRBV2 with TRBJ1-4; tentatively, D is TRBD1 (5 bases). The CDR3 is made up of 17 amino acids. With 6 bases removed from V and 0 bases from J, the gap between germline ends came to 17 bases. Germline CDR1 is SNHLY and CDR2 is FYNNEI. The CDR3 here is CASRSRDTLATNEKLFF. CDR3 nucleotides: TGTGCCAGCAGGTCCAGGGATACGCTGGCAACTAATGAAAAACTGTTTTTT. Drawing the rest from reference TRBV2 and TRBJ1-4, the complete variable domain is EPEVTQTPSHQVTQMGQEVILRCVPISNHLYFYWYRQILGQKVEFLVSFYNNEISEKSEIFDDQFSVERPDGSNFTLKIRSTKLEDSAMYFCASRSRDTLATNEKLFFGSGTQLSVL.

V usage is TRBV7-8 and J usage is TRBJ2-7; TRBD1 agrees at 11 bases. The CDR3 is 13 amino acids. Germline CDR1 and CDR2: SGHVS and FQNEAQ. Trimming cost V 6 bases and J 7 bases; bases outside gene matches: 5. Here the CDR3 reads CASRDRGRGEQYF. The CDR3 nucleotides are TGTGCCAGCAGGGACAGGGGGCGTGGAGAGCAGTACTTC.